This T cell receptor (beta chain) derives from a study of T cells expressing NK-cell markers. Across the whole study: From sorted CD3+CD56+NKG2C+, CD3+CD56+NKG2C- and CD3+CD56-NKG2C+ T cells came the TCR beta repertoires.

Synthesis of TCR beta cDNA relied on 5'RACE template switching carrying UMIs. TCRdb reprocessed the 5' RACE reads and reports one entry per CDR3 protein, with no DNA. The sample holds about 440,000 distinct CDR3 sequences. The CDR3 runs to 17 residues. From germline, CDR1 is SGHTA and CDR2 FQGNSA. The J gene is TRBJ2-5, the V gene TRBV7-2; TCRdb's D call of TRBD2 is untestable without DNA. The source material was blood T cells: a sorted CD56 or NKG2C T cell subset, CD4+ or CD8+ T cells, or bulk PBMC T cells (not recorded which). This sequence was found in a woman between 18 and 70 years old in good health. The CDR3 reads CASTYRVGLAGGETQYF.